The 15 T cell receptor beta chains below come from one sample, sequenced in a study of identical twins. TCRdb redid the calling of the 5' RACE reads with MiXCR, one entry per CDR3 protein. The profile shows 1,800,000 or so distinct CDR3 sequences, more than 30% of them singletons. The sequenced sample was cord blood. The receptors stem from a newborn girl in good health.

This clonotype has a handful of counts. V is TRBV2 and J is TRBJ2-4, with no clear D. The assigned J gene may be wrong: the sequence end matches TRBJ2-7 better. This CDR3 has 12 amino acids. CDR1 is SNHLY and CDR2 is FYNNEI in the germline V gene. The CDR3 nucleotides are TGTGCCAGCAGGGCGGTAGTAGGCGAGCAGTACTTC. Translated, it gives CASRAVVGEQYF.

CDR3 region: CASSQELPGLRATNEKLFF. The DNA of the CDR3 is TGTGCCAGCAGCCAAGAATTGCCAGGGTTAAGGGCAACTAATGAAAAACTGTTTTTT. This sequence joins TRBV4-2 and TRBJ1-4; TRBD1 might be the D (5 bases). The CDR3 has 19 residues. Germline V gene lookup returns CDR1 LGHNA and CDR2 YNFKEQ. The germline V and J ends were trimmed by 0 bases and 0 bases, with 17 bases remaining between them.

This clonotype has more than one count but fewer than ten. At one end, the junction sequence differs from germline, possibly due to a read error. The chain couples TRBV29-1 to TRBJ1-1, with 8 bases aligning to TRBD1. The CDR3 is made up of 14 amino acids. From germline, CDR1 is SQVTM and CDR2 ANQGSEA. The CDR3 here is CSVDAGTGYTGAFF. For the CDR3, the DNA is TGCAGCGTTGACGCCGGGACAGGCTACACTGGAGCTTTCTTT.

This chain uses TRBV20-1 with TRBJ2-7; 12 nucleotides align to TRBD2. This CDR3 contains 16 residues. The J segment lost 0 bases and the V segment lost 1 base, leaving 4 bases of the junction unmatched. The germline V gene has CDR1 DFQATT and CDR2 SNEGSKA (reference sequence). This chain's CDR3 is CSARVTSGRLSYEQYF. The CDR3 DNA follows: TGCAGTGCTAGAGTTACTAGCGGGAGGCTCTCCTACGAGCAGTACTTC.

The genes are TRBV21-1 and TRBJ2-7; TRBD1 is the table's D call, not checked against the DNA. TRBV21-1 represents a pseudogene. The CDR3 sequence is 15 residues long. This CDR3 is CASSPETGGWYEQYF. CDR3 sequence (DNA): TGTGCCAGCAGCCCGGAGACAGGGGGCTGGTACGAGCAGTACTTC.

In its sample, this clonotype was seen many times. This sequence joins TRBV11-2 and TRBJ2-1, with 13 bases identical to TRBD2. CDR3 length: 16 residues. CDR1 and CDR2 (germline): SGHAT, FQNNGV. V trimming: 5 bases; J trimming: 4 bases; junction bases outside the gene matches: 5. The CDR3 sequence is CASSRGLAGPYNEQFF. As DNA, the CDR3 is TGTGCCAGCAGCCGGGGACTAGCGGGGCCTTACAATGAGCAGTTCTTC.

This sequence joins TRBV4-1 and TRBJ2-1; no reliable D call. CDR1 MGHRA and CDR2 YSYEKL come from the germline V gene. V shed 4 bases and J shed 8 bases, with 15 bases lying between them. The CDR3 covers 14 residues. The CDR3 DNA reads as TGCGCCAGCAGCCCCGGACCAGGAGTCGATGAGCAGTTCTTC. Its translation: CASSPGPGVDEQFF.

This clonotype was found a few times. The chain joins TRBV12-3 or TRBV12-4 to TRBJ2-3; 9 nucleotides agree with TRBD2. Unmatched junction bases numbered 5, after V lost 2 bases and J lost 2 bases. This CDR3 comprises 16 residues. Here the CDR3 DNA reads TGTGCCAGCAGTTTACCGGGACTAGCCTACACAGATACGCAGTATTTT. Translation gives CASSLPGLAYTDTQYF.

The rearrangement uses TRBV7-6 and TRBJ2-5; 7 bases are shared with TRBD1. Losses at the gene ends were 2 bases for V and 0 bases for J; bases not matched to a gene: 3. Germline CDR1 and CDR2: SGHVS and FNYEAQ. The CDR3 extends over 15 amino acids. CDR3 residues: CASSLLGTDQETQYF. The CDR3 nucleotides read TGTGCCAGCAGCTTATTAGGGACAGACCAAGAGACCCAGTACTTC.

DNA for the CDR3: TGCAGTGCTCCTCAACTAGCGGGGGGATCCTACGAGCAGTACTTC. Its protein product is CSAPQLAGGSYEQYF. V gene TRBV20-1 combines with J gene TRBJ2-7; 12 bases map to TRBD2. Germline trimming cut 5 bases from V and 1 base from J; bases unmatched to any gene: 6. The germline CDR1 and CDR2 sequences are DFQATT and SNEGSKA (reference sequence). The CDR3 runs 15 residues.

Ten or more counts support this clonotype. The junction and the germline gene differ at one end; a read error may be behind it. This sequence joins TRBV7-2 and TRBJ2-1, with 10 bases lining up with TRBD2. The germline V gene has CDR1 SGHTA and CDR2 FQGNSA. The CDR3 totals 15 residues. CDR3 DNA sequence: TGCGCCAGCAGCTTGGCTCTAGCGGGAGCCAATGAGCAGTTCTTC. As protein: CASSLALAGANEQFF.

In regard to this clonotype: Possible read error: a much larger clone is one base away. The chain couples TRBV18 to TRBJ2-1; D is undetermined. The germline CDR1 and CDR2 sequences are KGHSH and LQKENI. This CDR3 spans 13 amino acids. The CDR3 region has the DNA TGTGCCCGCTCACCAGGCAGCCACAATGAGCAGTTCTTC. Protein sequence: CARSPGSHNEQFF.

The sample holds one count of this clonotype. The V call is TRBV20-1, the J call TRBJ2-2; 7 nucleotides match TRBD2. With 4 bases clipped from V and 4 bases from J, the junction kept 9 bases outside the gene matches. There are 15 residues in the CDR3. Germline CDR1 and CDR2: DFQATT and SNEGSKA (reference sequence). The CDR3 protein is CSANGLGERTGELFF. The CDR3 DNA reads as TGCAGTGCTAACGGACTAGGCGAACGCACCGGGGAGCTGTTTTTT.

With respect to this clonotype: At one end the junction does not follow the germline gene, possibly because of a read error. The J gene is TRBJ1-1, the V gene TRBV6-2 or TRBV6-3, with 7 bases identical to TRBD1. This CDR3 spans 13 amino acids. Per the germline V gene, CDR1 is MNHEY and CDR2 is SVGEGT. In DNA, the CDR3 is TGTGCCGGCAGGCGTGGGACAGACACTGAAGCTTTCTTT. Protein: CAGRRGTDTEAFF.

The chain links TRBV27 to TRBJ1-5, with a tentative D call TRBD1 (5 bases). The germline V and J ends were trimmed by 3 bases and 3 bases, with 9 bases remaining between them. The CDR3 covers 14 residues. The germline V gene encodes CDR1 MNHEY and CDR2 SMNVEV (reference sequence). DNA of the CDR3: TGTGCCAGCAGTTTTAACGGACACAATCAGCCCCAGCATTTT. Its translation: CASSFNGHNQPQHF.